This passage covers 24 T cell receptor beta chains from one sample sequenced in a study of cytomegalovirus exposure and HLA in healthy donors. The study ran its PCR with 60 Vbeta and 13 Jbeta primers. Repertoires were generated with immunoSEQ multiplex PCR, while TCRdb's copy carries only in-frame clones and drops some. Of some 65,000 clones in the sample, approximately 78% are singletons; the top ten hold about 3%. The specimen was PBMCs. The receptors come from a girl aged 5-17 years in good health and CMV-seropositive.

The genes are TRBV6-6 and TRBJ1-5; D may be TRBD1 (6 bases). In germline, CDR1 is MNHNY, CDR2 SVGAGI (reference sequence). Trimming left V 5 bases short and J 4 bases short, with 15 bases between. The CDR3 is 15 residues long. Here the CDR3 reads CASSATQGTNQPQHF. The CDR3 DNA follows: TGTGCCAGCAGTGCGACACAGGGTACGAATCAGCCCCAGCATTTT.

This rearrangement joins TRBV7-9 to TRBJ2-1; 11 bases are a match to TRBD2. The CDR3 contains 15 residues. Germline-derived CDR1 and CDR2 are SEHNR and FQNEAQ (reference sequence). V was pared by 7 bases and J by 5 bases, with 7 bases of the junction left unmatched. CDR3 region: CASTYVAGGDNEQFF. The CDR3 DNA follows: TGTGCCAGCACTTACGTAGCGGGAGGGGACAATGAGCAGTTCTTC.

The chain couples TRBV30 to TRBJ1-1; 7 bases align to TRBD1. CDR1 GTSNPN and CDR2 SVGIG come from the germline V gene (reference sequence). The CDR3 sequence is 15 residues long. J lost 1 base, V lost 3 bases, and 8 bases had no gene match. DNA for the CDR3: TGTGCCTGGAGAGACTCCTACAGGGGGAACACTGAAGCTTTCTTT. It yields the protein CAWRDSYRGNTEAFF.

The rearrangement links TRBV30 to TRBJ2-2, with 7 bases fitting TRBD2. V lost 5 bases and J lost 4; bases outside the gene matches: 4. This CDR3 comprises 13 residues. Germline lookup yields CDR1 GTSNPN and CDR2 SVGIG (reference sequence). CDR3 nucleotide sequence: TGTGCCTGGGGGAGGGCCTTCACCGGGGAGCTGTTTTTT. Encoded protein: CAWGRAFTGELFF.

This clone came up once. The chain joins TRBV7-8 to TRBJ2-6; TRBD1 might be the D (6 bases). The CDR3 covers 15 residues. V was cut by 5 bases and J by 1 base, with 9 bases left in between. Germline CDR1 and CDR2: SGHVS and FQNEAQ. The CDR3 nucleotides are TGTGCCAGCAGCCGAGGGGGTTCTGGGGCCAACGTCCTGACTTTC. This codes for CASSRGGSGANVLTF. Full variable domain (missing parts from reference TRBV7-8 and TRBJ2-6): GAGVSQSPRYKVAKRGQDVALRCDPISGHVSLFWYQQALGQGPEFLTYFQNEAQLDKSGLPSDRFFAERPEGSVSTLKIQRTQQEDSAVYLCASSRGGSGANVLTFGAGSRLTVL.

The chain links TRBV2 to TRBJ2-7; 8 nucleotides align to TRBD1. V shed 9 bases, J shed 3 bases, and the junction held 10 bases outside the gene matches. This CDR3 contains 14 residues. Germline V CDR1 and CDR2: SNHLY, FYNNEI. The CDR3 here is CASSGQGSFYEQYF. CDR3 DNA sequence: TGTGCCAGTTCTGGACAGGGCAGTTTCTACGAGCAGTACTTC.

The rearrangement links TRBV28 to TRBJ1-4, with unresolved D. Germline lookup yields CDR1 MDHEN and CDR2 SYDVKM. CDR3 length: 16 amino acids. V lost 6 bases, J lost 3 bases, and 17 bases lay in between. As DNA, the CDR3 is TGTGCCAGCAGCTACCCCTCCCAATTGGCTAATGAAAAACTGTTTTTT. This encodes CASSYPSQLANEKLFF.

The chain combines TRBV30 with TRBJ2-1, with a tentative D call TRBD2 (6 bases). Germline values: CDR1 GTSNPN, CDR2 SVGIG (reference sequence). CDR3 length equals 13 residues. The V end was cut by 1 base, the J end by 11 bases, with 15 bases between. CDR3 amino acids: CAWSGNRDSKQFF. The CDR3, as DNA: TGTGCCTGGAGTGGGAACCGGGACTCCAAGCAGTTCTTC.

CDR3: CASSGRGSYNEQFF. Written as DNA, the CDR3 is TGTGCCAGCAGTGGACGGGGGTCCTACAATGAGCAGTTCTTC. This chain joins TRBV25-1 and TRBJ2-1; possibly TRBD2 for D (6 bases). The germline CDR1 and CDR2 sequences are MGHDK and SYGVNS. This CDR3 has 14 amino acids. Trimming took off 4 bases at V and 1 base at J, with 8 bases between the two ends. Combining the CDR3 with reference TRBV25-1 and TRBJ2-1 gives the whole variable domain EADIYQTPRYLVIGTGKKITLECSQTMGHDKMYWYQQDPGMELHLIHYSYGVNSTEKGDLSSESTVSRIRTEHFPLTLESARPSHTSQYLCASSGRGSYNEQFFGPGTRLTVL.

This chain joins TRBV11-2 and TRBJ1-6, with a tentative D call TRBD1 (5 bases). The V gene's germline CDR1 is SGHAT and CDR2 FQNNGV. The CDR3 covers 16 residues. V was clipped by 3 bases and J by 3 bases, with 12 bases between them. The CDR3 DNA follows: TGTGCCAGCAGCTTGGGGCCCACAGACTATAATTCACCCCTCCACTTT. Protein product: CASSLGPTDYNSPLHF.

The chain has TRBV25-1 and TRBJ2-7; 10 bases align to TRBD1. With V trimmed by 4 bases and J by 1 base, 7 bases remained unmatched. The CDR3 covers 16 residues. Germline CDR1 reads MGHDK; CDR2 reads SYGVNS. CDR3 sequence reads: CASSADRGPGSYEQYF. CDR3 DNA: TGTGCCAGCAGTGCAGACAGGGGGCCGGGATCCTACGAGCAGTACTTC.

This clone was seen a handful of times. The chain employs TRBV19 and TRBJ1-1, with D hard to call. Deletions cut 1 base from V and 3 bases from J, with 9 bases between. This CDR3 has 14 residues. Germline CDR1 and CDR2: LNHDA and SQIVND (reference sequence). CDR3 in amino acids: CASSIGEEYTEAFF. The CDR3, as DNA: TGTGCCAGTAGTATAGGTGAGGAGTACACTGAAGCTTTCTTT.

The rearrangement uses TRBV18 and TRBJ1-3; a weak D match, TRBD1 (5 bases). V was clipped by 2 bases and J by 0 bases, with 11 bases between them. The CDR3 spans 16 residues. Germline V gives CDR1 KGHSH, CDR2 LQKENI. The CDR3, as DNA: TGTGCCAGCTCACCAGGTCCAGGGCGCTCTGGAAACACCATATATTTT. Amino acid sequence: CASSPGPGRSGNTIYF.

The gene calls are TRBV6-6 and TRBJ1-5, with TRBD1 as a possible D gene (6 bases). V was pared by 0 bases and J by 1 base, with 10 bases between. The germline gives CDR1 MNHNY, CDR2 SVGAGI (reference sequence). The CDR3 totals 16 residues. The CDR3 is CASSYSRTGSNQPQHF. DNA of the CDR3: TGTGCCAGCAGTTACTCGAGAACAGGGAGCAATCAGCCCCAGCATTTT.

The chain's CDR3 is CASSQTLLGLGFYEQYF. CDR3 DNA: TGTGCCAGCAGCCAAACCTTATTAGGACTGGGATTCTACGAGCAGTACTTC. This chain uses TRBV14 with TRBJ2-7, with a possible D match to TRBD2 (5 bases). From germline, CDR1 is SGHDN and CDR2 FVKESK. Trimming removed 2 bases from V and 3 bases from J, with 20 bases in between. This CDR3 spans 17 amino acids. Full variable domain (rest looked up from reference TRBV14 and TRBJ2-7): EAGVTQFPSHSVIEKGQTVTLRCDPISGHDNLYWYRRVMGKEIKFLLHFVKESKQDESGMPNNRFLAERTGGTYSTLKVQPAELEDSGVYFCASSQTLLGLGFYEQYFGPGTRLTVT.

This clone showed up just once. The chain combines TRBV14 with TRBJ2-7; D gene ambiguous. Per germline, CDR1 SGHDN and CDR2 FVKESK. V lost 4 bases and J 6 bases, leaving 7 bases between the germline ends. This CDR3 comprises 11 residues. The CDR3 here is CASSLNFEQYF. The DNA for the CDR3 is TGTGCCAGCAGCCTCAACTTCGAGCAGTACTTC.

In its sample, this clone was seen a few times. Written as DNA, the CDR3 is TGCGCCACCCAAGCCGGGACAGGGTTTAGCACAGATACGCAGTATTTT. Its protein is CATQAGTGFSTDTQYF. V usage is TRBV5-1 and J usage is TRBJ2-3; 9 bases are a match to TRBD1. The CDR3 covers 16 residues. Germline loops: CDR1 SGHRS, CDR2 YFSETQ. The trim removed 9 bases at V and 0 bases at J, leaving 11 bases unmatched.

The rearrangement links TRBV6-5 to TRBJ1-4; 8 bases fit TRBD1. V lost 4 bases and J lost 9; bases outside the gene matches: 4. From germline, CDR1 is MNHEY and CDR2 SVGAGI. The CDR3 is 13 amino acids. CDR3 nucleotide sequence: TGTGCCAGCAGTTCCGGGACAGGTCAAAAACTGTTTTTT. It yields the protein CASSSGTGQKLFF.

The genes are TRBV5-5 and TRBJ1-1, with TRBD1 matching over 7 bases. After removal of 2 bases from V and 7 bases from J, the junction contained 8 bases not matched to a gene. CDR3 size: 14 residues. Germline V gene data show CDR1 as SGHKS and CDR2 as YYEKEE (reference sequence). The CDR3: CASSFAFGTDEAFF. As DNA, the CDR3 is TGTGCCAGCAGCTTTGCCTTCGGGACAGATGAAGCTTTCTTT.

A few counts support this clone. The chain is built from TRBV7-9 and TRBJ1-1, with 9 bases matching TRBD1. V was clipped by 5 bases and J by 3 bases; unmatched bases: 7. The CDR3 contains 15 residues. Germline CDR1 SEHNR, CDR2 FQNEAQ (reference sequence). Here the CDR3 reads CASSLPRTGDTEAFF. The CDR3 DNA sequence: TGTGCCAGCAGCCTCCCCAGGACAGGGGACACTGAAGCTTTCTTT.

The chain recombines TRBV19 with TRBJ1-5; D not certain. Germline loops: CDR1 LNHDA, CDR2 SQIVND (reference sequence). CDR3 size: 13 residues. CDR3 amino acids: CGVGSAHWQPQHF. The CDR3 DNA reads TGTGGAGTCGGGTCGGCCCATTGGCAGCCCCAGCATTTT.

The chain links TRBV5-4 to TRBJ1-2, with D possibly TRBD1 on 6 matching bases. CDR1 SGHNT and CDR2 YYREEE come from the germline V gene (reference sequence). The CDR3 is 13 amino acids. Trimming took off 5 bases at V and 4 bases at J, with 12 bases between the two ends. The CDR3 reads CASRTQGGYGYTF. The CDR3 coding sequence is TGTGCCAGCAGAACACAGGGCGGCTATGGCTACACCTTC. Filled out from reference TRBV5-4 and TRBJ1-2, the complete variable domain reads ETGVTQSPTHLIKTRGQQVTLRCSSQSGHNTVSWYQQALGQGPQFIFQYYREEENGRGNFPPRFSGLQFPNYSSELNVNALELDDSALYLCASRTQGGYGYTFGSGTRLTVV.

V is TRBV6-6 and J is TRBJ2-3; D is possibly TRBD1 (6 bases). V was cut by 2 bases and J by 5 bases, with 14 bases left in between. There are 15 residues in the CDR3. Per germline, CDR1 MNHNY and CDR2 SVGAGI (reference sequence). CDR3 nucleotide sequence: TGTGCCAGCAGTTACGTAGGGGGTTTGGTAGATACGCAGTATTTT. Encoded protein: CASSYVGGLVDTQYF.

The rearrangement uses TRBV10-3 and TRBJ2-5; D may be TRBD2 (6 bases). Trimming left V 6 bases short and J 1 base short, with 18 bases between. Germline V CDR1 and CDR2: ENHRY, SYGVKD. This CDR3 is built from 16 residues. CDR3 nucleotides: TGTGCCATCAGCAGTCCCGGCAGGACTACCCAAGAGACCCAGTACTTC. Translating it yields CAISSPGRTTQETQYF.